Reported below is one T cell receptor (beta chain). Its matching antigen is unknown. The data stem from a study of OX40 agonist ivuxolimab in advanced cancers. About the study: Among those enrolled, mean age was around 60 years (range roughly 20 to 80) and less than 90% were male. Study results and caveats: Expanded clones were, on average, more numerous in CD8+ T cells than in CD4+. Clonal expansion from baseline to week 6 occurred in both CD4+ and CD8+ T cells.

The ends were cut back, 1 base at V and 0 bases at J, with 5 bases in the middle. This CDR3 region has 14 residues. The germline V gene encodes CDR1 SGHNT and CDR2 YYREEE (reference sequence). Clones were read by immunoSEQ multiplex PCR, and TCRdb kept only the in-frame ones, dropping some. The data hold 63,000 or so clones, with about 91% observed a single time. The clonotype comes from an adult with an advanced solid tumor such as melanoma, head and neck, liver or kidney cancer. This specimen consisted of CD4+ or CD8+ T cells sorted from blood, obtained in a trial of the OX40 agonist ivuxolimab. J is TRBJ2-1 and V is TRBV5-4; no reliable D call. CDR3 amino acids: CASSLLASYNEQFF. CDR3 DNA: TGTGCCAGCAGCTTGTTGGCCTCCTACAATGAGCAGTTCTTC.